This entry lists 23 T cell receptor beta chains sequenced from one sample in a study of blood T cells in healthy people across ages. Alongside a J-beta primer mix, a sample-barcoded 5' primer served in a second PCR lasting about 7 to 12 cycles. TCRdb independently ran MiXCR on the 5' RACE reads; one entry per CDR3 protein. The table includes 700,000 to 950,000 distinct CDR3 sequences, roughly 44% detected once. The sequenced sample consisted of blood. These receptors were collected from a woman in her fifties or sixties in good health.

The chain recombines TRBV2 with TRBJ1-2, with D tentatively TRBD1 (6 bases). Germline V gene data show CDR1 as SNHLY and CDR2 as FYNNEI. The CDR3 length is 15 residues. V lost 8 bases, J lost 0 bases, and 16 bases lay in between. The CDR3 DNA is TGTGCCAGCCGTAGATGGACAGAGGCTAACTATGGCTACACCTTC. Its translation: CASRRWTEANYGYTF. The variable domain in full, with the rest retrieved from reference TRBV2 and TRBJ1-2, is EPEVTQTPSHQVTQMGQEVILRCVPISNHLYFYWYRQILGQKVEFLVSFYNNEISEKSEIFDDQFSVERPDGSNFTLKIRSTKLEDSAMYFCASRRWTEANYGYTFGSGTRLTVV.

The V and J genes are TRBV5-1 and TRBJ2-1; 10 positions agree with TRBD2. The CDR3 runs to 15 residues. After removal of 4 bases from V and 4 bases from J, the junction contained 5 bases not matched to a gene. CDR1 and CDR2 (germline): SGHRS, YFSETQ. The CDR3: CASSNPSGGYNEQFF. The CDR3 coding sequence is TGCGCCAGCAGCAACCCTAGCGGGGGATACAATGAGCAGTTCTTC.

The chain employs TRBV9 and TRBJ1-6; a weak D match, TRBD1 (5 bases). Germline-derived CDR1 and CDR2 are SGDLS and YYNGEE. There are 17 residues in the CDR3. The V and J ends lost 4 bases and 12 bases respectively, with 26 bases between them. The CDR3 DNA sequence: TGTGCCAGCAGCTCAGGGCGGGCCGTGCATTCGGGTCGACCCCTCCACTTT. Translating gives CASSSGRAVHSGRPLHF.

The chain joins TRBV19 to TRBJ2-4; D unclear. CDR3 length: 14 amino acids. Trimming took 2 bases from V and 13 from J, leaving 18 bases between them. Germline values: CDR1 LNHDA, CDR2 SQIVND (reference sequence). The CDR3 region has the DNA TGTGCCAGTAGTATAAAACCTCACTGGGATGAGCAGTACTTC. Amino acids: CASSIKPHWDEQYF.

This rearrangement joins TRBV27 to TRBJ2-5; 12 bases are a match to TRBD2. CDR1 is MNHEY and CDR2 is SMNVEV in the germline V gene (reference sequence). The CDR3 has 15 amino acids. V trimming: 5 bases; J trimming: 8 bases; junction bases outside the gene matches: 9. The CDR3 DNA reads as TGTGCCAGCAGTCCGCTGAGGACTAGCGGGGAAACCCAGTACTTC. This translates into CASSPLRTSGETQYF.

The chain recombines TRBV12-5 with TRBJ2-5; D possibly corresponds to TRBD2 (6 bases). This CDR3 is built from 11 residues. Between the trimmed V and J ends, which lost 6 bases and 5 bases, there was a span of 7 bases. Germline CDR1 is LGHNT and CDR2 is FRNRAP. CDR3 coding DNA: TGTGCTAGTGGACGGGGGGAGACCCAGTACTTC. Protein sequence: CASGRGETQYF. Using reference TRBV12-5 and TRBJ2-5 for the parts outside the CDR3, the full variable domain is DARVTQTPRHKVTEMGQEVTMRCQPILGHNTVFWYRQTMMQGLELLAYFRNRAPLDDSGMPKDRFSAEMPDATLATLKIQPSEPRDSAVYFCASGRGETQYFGPGTRLLVL.

The rearrangement joins TRBV27 to TRBJ2-6; no clear D gene. Germline loops: CDR1 MNHEY, CDR2 SMNVEV (reference sequence). The CDR3 length is 18 residues. V shed 3 bases and J shed 0 bases, with 15 bases lying between them. The CDR3 region has the DNA TGTGCCAGCAGTTTGTATCCGGGCGCCCCCTCTGGGGCCAACGTCCTGACTTTC. Translation: CASSLYPGAPSGANVLTF.

The genes are TRBV6-1 and TRBJ2-5, with 7 nucleotides matching TRBD2. V lost 3 bases to trimming and J lost 11 bases; unmatched junction nucleotides: 21. Germline-derived CDR1 and CDR2 are MNHNS and SASEGT. This CDR3 is built from 17 residues. DNA for the CDR3: TGTGCCAGCAGTGATGGGGCCTGGGAGGGCCGCGACAATGAGCAGTACTTC. It yields the protein CASSDGAWEGRDNEQYF.

This rearrangement joins TRBV12-3 or TRBV12-4 to TRBJ2-5; 8 bases match TRBD1. V lost 4 bases, J lost 2 bases, and 6 bases stayed unmatched. The CDR3 is 15 residues long. CDR3 nucleotides: TGTGCCAGCAGTTCTCAGGGGGCAGCGCAAGAGACCCAGTACTTC. This codes for CASSSQGAAQETQYF.

This clonotype occurred a few times. This chain joins TRBV7-2 and TRBJ2-7; 10 bases match TRBD2. Matching the DNA end better, TRBJ2-5 makes the J call doubtful. The CDR3 sequence is 13 residues long. CDR1 and CDR2 (germline): SGHTA, FQGNSA. DNA for the CDR3: TGTGCCAGCAGCTCATTAGCGGGGGGGACCCAGTACTTC. This gives the protein CASSSLAGGTQYF.

This sequence joins TRBV7-6 and TRBJ1-1; tentative D call: TRBD1 (6 bases). The CDR3 spans 13 residues. The germline V gene encodes CDR1 SGHVS and CDR2 FNYEAQ. Between the trimmed V and J ends, which lost 5 bases and 6 bases, there was a span of 13 bases. The chain's CDR3 is CASSLSRGAEAFF. CDR3 DNA: TGTGCCAGCAGCCTCTCCAGGGGCGCTGAAGCTTTCTTT.

This clonotype has just a few counts. V and J are TRBV29-1 and TRBJ2-1; a weak D match, TRBD1 (6 bases). V lost 7 bases and J 6 bases, leaving 19 bases between the germline ends. There are 14 residues in the CDR3. Per germline, CDR1 SQVTM and CDR2 ANQGSEA. In DNA, the CDR3 is TGCAGCGACCTATCAGGGGCATTGGGCAATGAGCAGTTCTTC. This sequence encodes CSDLSGALGNEQFF.

The V and J genes are TRBV10-3 and TRBJ2-1; 7 bases map to TRBD2. The CDR3 has 14 residues. With 6 bases clipped from V and 5 bases from J, the junction kept 7 bases outside the gene matches. The germline V gene has CDR1 ENHRY and CDR2 SYGVKD. The CDR3 sequence is CAIRGGGPHNEQFF. In DNA, the CDR3 is TGTGCCATCAGGGGCGGGGGTCCCCACAATGAGCAGTTCTTC.

The chain combines TRBV7-3 with TRBJ2-1; 8 bases line up with TRBD2. The V gene end was trimmed by 7 bases and the J gene end by 11 bases; junction bases not matched to a gene: 22. From germline, CDR1 is SGHTA and CDR2 FQGTGA. This CDR3 contains 17 residues. CDR3 nucleotide sequence: TGTGCCAGCACCCATTCCGGGGGGGTCAGGGAGATTAACCAGCAGTTCTTC. It codes for CASTHSGGVREINQQFF.

This clonotype was counted only a few times. The CDR3: CASSLGYNSYEQYF. As DNA, the CDR3 is TGTGCCAGCAGTTTGGGGTACAACTCCTACGAGCAGTACTTC. The rearrangement links TRBV27 to TRBJ2-7; unclear D gene. V was shortened by 3 bases and J by 0 bases, with 9 bases between the two germline ends. This CDR3 is 14 amino acids long. Germline lookup yields CDR1 MNHEY and CDR2 SMNVEV (reference sequence).

V usage is TRBV7-9 and J usage is TRBJ2-5; 8 bases agree with TRBD1. V lost 8 bases to trimming and J lost 4 bases; unmatched junction nucleotides: 3. Looked up from germline, CDR1 is SEHNR and CDR2 is FQNEAQ (reference sequence). The CDR3 totals 12 residues. The CDR3 DNA reads as TGTGCCAGCGGACAGGGTGGAGAGACCCAGTACTTC. It codes for CASGQGGETQYF.

This clonotype was detected only a few times. V and J are TRBV28 and TRBJ2-1; D possibly corresponds to TRBD2 (6 bases). This CDR3 contains 13 residues. V lost 7 bases to trimming and J lost 6 bases, with 13 bases between them. Germline CDR1 reads MDHEN; CDR2 reads SYDVKM. CDR3 region: CASTPGTPNEQFF. The CDR3 nucleotides read TGTGCCAGCACCCCCGGGACTCCCAATGAGCAGTTCTTC.

The chain links TRBV7-2 to TRBJ2-5; maybe TRBD1 (7 bases). In germline, CDR1 is SGHTA, CDR2 FQGNSA. The CDR3 covers 14 residues. The V end was cut by 6 bases, the J end by 11 bases, with 22 bases between. The CDR3 DNA reads as TGTGCCAGCAGTTATTACAGGGGAGGCAATGAGCAGTACTTC. Translated, it gives CASSYYRGGNEQYF.

J is TRBJ2-7 and V is TRBV27, with D unresolved. The germline V gene has CDR1 MNHEY and CDR2 SMNVEV (reference sequence). Deletions cut 9 bases from V and 6 bases from J, with 12 bases between. The CDR3 extends over 11 amino acids. DNA of the CDR3: TGTGCCAGTAGTAAGCGCGGCGAGCAGTACTTC. It translates to CASSKRGEQYF.

For this clonotype: Its ends do not fully match the called genes, so a read error is possible. V gene TRBV3-1 combines with J gene TRBJ1-2; D is uncertain. Germline values: CDR1 LGHDT, CDR2 YNNKEL (reference sequence). CDR3 length equals 16 residues. CDR3 coding DNA: TGTGCCAGCAGCCCACCCGGGTCAAAGGCCTCTTATGGCCACACCTTC. It translates to CASSPPGSKASYGHTF.

This rearrangement joins TRBV7-9 to TRBJ2-5; 10 bases line up with TRBD2. Losses at the gene ends were 5 bases for V and 4 bases for J; bases not matched to a gene: 10. This CDR3 is 16 amino acids long. Germline V gives CDR1 SEHNR, CDR2 FQNEAQ (reference sequence). This CDR3 reads CASSQGLARELETQYF. The DNA for the CDR3 is TGTGCCAGCAGCCAGGGACTAGCGAGGGAGTTAGAGACCCAGTACTTC. The full variable domain, with the rest looked up from reference TRBV7-9 and TRBJ2-5, is DTGVSQNPRHKITKRGQNVTFRCDPISEHNRLYWYRQTLGQGPEFLTYFQNEAQLEKSRLLSDRFSAERPKGSFSTLEIQRTEQGDSAMYLCASSQGLARELETQYFGPGTRLLVL.

The rearrangement uses TRBV5-1 and TRBJ2-1; 11 nucleotides match TRBD2. The CDR3 spans 17 residues. In germline, CDR1 is SGHRS, CDR2 YFSETQ. The V gene end was trimmed by 6 bases and the J gene end by 0 bases; junction bases not matched to a gene: 8. The CDR3 loop is CASKLAGAGISYNEQFF. As DNA, the CDR3 is TGCGCCAGCAAACTAGCGGGGGCCGGAATCTCCTACAATGAGCAGTTCTTC.

This clonotype was counted only a few times. V is TRBV12-3 or TRBV12-4 and J is TRBJ1-1; 9 bases agree with TRBD1. V lost 6 bases to trimming and J lost 5 bases; unmatched junction nucleotides: 7. The CDR3 is made up of 14 amino acids. In nucleotides, the CDR3 is TGTGCCAGCAGCATAGGGACAGGGAGGACTGAAGCTTTCTTT. This encodes CASSIGTGRTEAFF.